Following are 29 T cell receptor beta chains from one sample sequenced in a study of CD8+CD57+ T cells in acquired aplastic anemia. Investigators profiled TCR beta VDJ and CDR3 from genomic DNA template. TCRdb re-called the reads through MiXCR, storing one row per CDR3 protein. The sample has over 200,000 distinct CDR3 sequences, roughly 57% seen once. The sequenced sample was sorted CD4+, CD8+, or CD8+CD57+ T cells (not recorded which) from PBMCs. The receptors originated from a human donor in good health.

This clonotype was seen once. The rearrangement joins TRBV7-9 to TRBJ2-1, with D possibly being TRBD2 (5 bases). The CDR3 length is 16 residues. Trimming shortened V by 2 bases and J by 0 bases, and 11 bases separated the two germline ends. CDR1 and CDR2 (germline): SEHNR, FQNEAQ (reference sequence). For the CDR3, the DNA is TGTGCCAGCAGCTTAAGTCTCGGGGACTCCTACAATGAGCAGTTCTTC. This translates into CASSLSLGDSYNEQFF.

This clonotype was observed many times. This chain links TRBV7-9 with TRBJ2-7, with 7 nucleotides matching TRBD1. V lost 4 bases to trimming and J lost 7 bases; unmatched junction nucleotides: 10. The CDR3 contains 14 residues. Germline assignment: CDR1 SEHNR and CDR2 FQNEAQ (reference sequence). The CDR3 sequence: CASSYGTEAREQYF. In nucleotides, the CDR3 is TGTGCCAGCAGCTATGGGACAGAGGCGAGGGAGCAGTACTTC.

The chain has TRBV7-9 and TRBJ2-1, with a weak D call TRBD2 (6 bases). With 5 bases removed from V and 4 bases from J, the gap between germline ends came to 18 bases. Germline CDR1 and CDR2: SEHNR and FQNEAQ (reference sequence). This CDR3 comprises 16 residues. The CDR3 loop is CASSRSGLLAYNEQFF. CDR3 in DNA: TGTGCCAGCAGCAGAAGTGGCCTCCTAGCGTACAATGAGCAGTTCTTC. Complete variable domain (other parts from reference TRBV7-9 and TRBJ2-1): DTGVSQNPRHKITKRGQNVTFRCDPISEHNRLYWYRQTLGQGPEFLTYFQNEAQLEKSRLLSDRFSAERPKGSFSTLEIQRTEQGDSAMYLCASSRSGLLAYNEQFFGPGTRLTVL.

As for this clonotype: This may be a read error: a much more frequent sequence differs by one nucleotide. The gene calls are TRBV6-2 or TRBV6-3 and TRBJ2-1; perhaps TRBD1 as D (5 bases). The CDR3 is made up of 17 amino acids. Per the germline V gene, CDR1 is MNHEY and CDR2 is SVGEGT. V was shortened by 0 bases and J by 4 bases, with 16 bases between the two germline ends. CDR3: CASSYSKIGVAYNEQFF. The CDR3 DNA reads TGTGCCAGCAGTTACTCGAAGATAGGGGTGGCGTACAATGAGCAGTTCTTC.

The rearrangement links TRBV12-3 or TRBV12-4 to TRBJ1-1; tentatively, D is TRBD1 (6 bases). V shed 6 bases and J shed 1 base, with 15 bases lying between them. The CDR3 has 15 amino acids. The CDR3 coding sequence is TGTGCCAGCAGGGACGGCAGGGGTTGGAACACTGAAGCTTTCTTT. This translates into CASRDGRGWNTEAFF.

This clonotype was counted ten times or more. J is TRBJ1-5 and V is TRBV9, with D possibly TRBD1 on 6 matching bases. Germline loops: CDR1 SGDLS, CDR2 YYNGEE. With 4 bases removed from V and 2 bases from J, the gap between germline ends came to 19 bases. The CDR3 length is 17 residues. For the CDR3, the DNA is TGTGCCAGCAGCAGAGGGGGGGGGGACTACGGCAATCAGCCCCAGCATTTT. It codes for CASSRGGGDYGNQPQHF. Full variable domain (remainder filled in from reference TRBV9 and TRBJ1-5): DSGVTQTPKHLITATGQRVTLRCSPRSGDLSVYWYQQSLDQGLQFLIQYYNGEERAKGNILERFSAQQFPDLHSELNLSSLELGDSALYFCASSRGGGDYGNQPQHFGDGTRLSIL.

This chain uses TRBV20-1 with TRBJ2-3; 9 bases are a match to TRBD1. CDR3 length: 13 amino acids. Looked up from germline, CDR1 is DFQATT and CDR2 is SNEGSKA (reference sequence). V lost 6 bases to trimming and J lost 3 bases; unmatched junction nucleotides: 4. The CDR3 DNA follows: TGCAGTGCCTTAGACAGGGGGACAGATACGCAGTATTTT. It encodes CSALDRGTDTQYF.

The V call is TRBV19, the J call TRBJ1-2; 8 nucleotides line up with TRBD1. This CDR3 contains 14 residues. V was clipped by 9 bases and J by 5 bases; unmatched bases: 11. Looked up from germline, CDR1 is LNHDA and CDR2 is SQIVND (reference sequence). CDR3 residues: CASRPTGGVYGYTF. The CDR3 region has the DNA TGTGCCAGCAGGCCTACAGGGGGAGTATATGGCTACACCTTC. Based on the CDR3 plus reference TRBV19 and TRBJ1-2, the full variable domain is DGGITQSPKYLFRKEGQNVTLSCEQNLNHDAMYWYRQDPGQGLRLIYYSQIVNDFQKGDIAEGYSVSREKKESFPLTVTSAQKNPTAFYLCASRPTGGVYGYTFGSGTRLTVV.

The rearrangement joins TRBV19 to TRBJ1-2; 10 bases fit TRBD1. CDR1 LNHDA and CDR2 SQIVND come from the germline V gene (reference sequence). After removal of 6 bases from V and 1 base from J, the junction contained 2 bases not matched to a gene. CDR3 length: 14 amino acids. The CDR3 loop reads CASSGQGDNYGYTF. CDR3 bases: TGTGCCAGTAGCGGACAGGGGGATAACTATGGCTACACCTTC.

The V and J genes are TRBV7-2 and TRBJ2-5; TRBD2 matches 9 bases. Germline values: CDR1 SGHTA, CDR2 FQGNSA. This CDR3 is built from 15 residues. The ends lost 4 bases at V and 0 bases at J; junction bases unmatched: 3. In DNA form, the CDR3 reads TGTGCCAGCAGCTGGTTAGCGGGGGACCAAGAGACCCAGTACTTC. Translated: CASSWLAGDQETQYF.

This clonotype was detected many times. The CDR3 here is CASRITGYNYGYTF. As DNA, the CDR3 is TGTGCCAGCAGAATAACAGGGTACAACTATGGCTACACCTTC. The V gene is TRBV28, the J gene TRBJ1-2, with D possibly matching TRBD1 (6 bases). Germline V gene data show CDR1 as MDHEN and CDR2 as SYDVKM. CDR3 length equals 14 residues. The V end was cut by 6 bases, the J end by 2 bases, with 13 bases between.

To note about this clonotype: Relative to the germline gene, one junction end is altered; a read error may explain this. This chain connects TRBV7-2 to TRBJ2-1; D tentatively reads TRBD1 or TRBD2 (5 bases each). This CDR3 has 17 residues. The germline V gene encodes CDR1 SGHTA and CDR2 FQGNSA. The CDR3 coding sequence is TGTGCCGGCAGCCATGGGGAACCGGGACGCCGCATTAATGAGCAGTTCTTC. Its translation: CAGSHGEPGRRINEQFF. The whole variable domain, filled in from reference TRBV7-2 and TRBJ2-1, reads GAGVSQSPSNKVTEKGKDVELRCDPISGHTALYWYRQSLGQGLEFLIYFQGNSAPDKSGLPSDRFSAERTGGSVSTLTIQRTQQEDSAVYLCAGSHGEPGRRINEQFFGPGTRLTVL.

This clonotype came up many times. The V and J genes are TRBV10-2 and TRBJ2-7; 7 nucleotides line up with TRBD1. CDR1 is WSHSY and CDR2 is SAAADI in the germline V gene. Trimming at V came to 7 bases and at J to 0 bases, leaving 6 bases not matched to a gene. The CDR3 spans 14 residues. CDR3 protein: CASKGAGTSYEQYF. In nucleotides, the CDR3 is TGCGCCAGCAAGGGGGCAGGGACCTCCTACGAGCAGTACTTC.

This clonotype has a count of ten or more. The chain recombines TRBV19 with TRBJ2-1; TRBD2 aligns across 9 bases. CDR3 length equals 15 residues. The germline gives CDR1 LNHDA, CDR2 SQIVND (reference sequence). V shed 1 base and J 6 bases; nucleotides not matched to a gene: 4. The CDR3 is CASSIVAGGPNEQFF. The DNA for the CDR3 is TGTGCCAGTAGTATAGTTGCGGGAGGGCCCAATGAGCAGTTCTTC.

The rearrangement links TRBV19 to TRBJ1-5; D gene unclear. The CDR3 is 14 residues long. With 1 base removed from V and 2 bases from J, the gap between germline ends came to 6 bases. Germline values: CDR1 LNHDA, CDR2 SQIVND (reference sequence). The CDR3 loop is CASSIVTGNQPQHF. The CDR3 DNA follows: TGTGCCAGTAGTATAGTCACGGGCAATCAGCCCCAGCATTTT.

There are many counts of this clonotype. This chain joins TRBV5-6 and TRBJ2-1; D perhaps matches TRBD2 (5 bases). The CDR3 runs to 14 residues. CDR1 is SGHDT and CDR2 is YYEEEE in the germline V gene. The V and J ends lost 0 bases and 3 bases respectively, with 7 bases between them. The CDR3 DNA reads as TGTGCCAGCAGCTTGGTGGACTTCTACAATGAGCAGTTCTTC. Its translation is CASSLVDFYNEQFF.

This clonotype occurred many times. The V call is TRBV7-3, the J call TRBJ2-1; D is unresolved. This CDR3 is built from 15 residues. Germline CDR1 SGHTA, CDR2 FQGTGA. The V end lost 3 bases, the J end lost 0 bases, and 9 bases lay between the germline ends. In DNA, the CDR3 is TGTGCCAGCAGCTTCCACTTGAGCTCCTACAATGAGCAGTTCTTC. This translates into CASSFHLSSYNEQFF.

The J gene is TRBJ2-2, the V gene TRBV27; no clear D gene. V lost 5 bases and J 7 bases, leaving 8 bases between the germline ends. Germline V gene lookup returns CDR1 MNHEY and CDR2 SMNVEV (reference sequence). The CDR3 has 12 amino acids. The CDR3 DNA is TGTGCCAGCAGTACGGGCGGCGGGGAGCTGTTTTTT. It translates to CASSTGGGELFF.

This clonotype has more than one count but fewer than ten. The chain employs TRBV29-1 and TRBJ2-7; D gene unclear. This CDR3 is 10 amino acids long. V lost 5 bases, J lost 2 bases, and 4 bases lay in between. Germline V gene lookup returns CDR1 SQVTM and CDR2 ANQGSEA. CDR3 residues: CSVTTYEQYF. The CDR3 DNA follows: TGCAGCGTTACGACCTACGAGCAGTACTTC.

This clonotype was recorded once. The chain couples TRBV2 to TRBJ1-4, with TRBD1 matching over 7 bases. The germline V gene has CDR1 SNHLY and CDR2 FYNNEI. The V segment lost 3 bases and the J segment 3 bases; nucleotides outside the gene matches: 1. This CDR3 comprises 14 residues. The CDR3 reads CASSEDRPNEKLFF. The CDR3 DNA sequence: TGTGCCAGCAGTGAGGACAGGCCTAATGAAAAACTGTTTTTT.

This chain connects TRBV7-9 to TRBJ2-2; 8 positions agree with TRBD2. The CDR3 sequence is 15 residues long. V shed 2 bases, J shed 6 bases, and the junction held 5 bases outside the gene matches. The V gene's germline CDR1 is SEHNR and CDR2 FQNEAQ (reference sequence). Here the CDR3 reads CASSLPPAGAGELFF. CDR3 sequence (DNA): TGTGCCAGCAGCTTACCGCCAGCGGGAGCCGGGGAGCTGTTTTTT.

This rearrangement joins TRBV5-6 to TRBJ2-7; possible D gene TRBD2, 5 bases. V dropped 1 base and J dropped 7 bases, with 6 bases sitting between them. The CDR3 sequence is 11 residues long. Germline CDR1 is SGHDT and CDR2 is YYEEEE. The CDR3 reads CASSLRREQYF. CDR3 coding DNA: TGTGCCAGCAGCTTGCGGAGGGAGCAGTACTTC. The entire variable domain, with the rest obtained from reference TRBV5-6 and TRBJ2-7, is as follows: DAGVTQSPTHLIKTRGQQVTLRCSPKSGHDTVSWYQQALGQGPQFIFQYYEEEERQRGNFPDRFSGHQFPNYSSELNVNALLLGDSALYLCASSLRREQYFGPGTRLTVT.

There are a few counts of this clonotype. J is TRBJ1-2 and V is TRBV7-6, with TRBD1 matching over 7 bases. The CDR3 extends over 16 amino acids. J lost 3 bases, V lost 1 base, and 8 bases had no gene match. The germline V gene has CDR1 SGHVS and CDR2 FNYEAQ. This chain's CDR3 is CASSLGRTGSDYGYTF. The DNA of the CDR3 is TGTGCCAGCAGCTTAGGGAGGACAGGCAGCGACTATGGCTACACCTTC.

The chain joins TRBV19 to TRBJ2-1; 15 nucleotides agree with TRBD2. This CDR3 is 17 amino acids long. Germline V gene lookup returns CDR1 LNHDA and CDR2 SQIVND (reference sequence). Trimming cost V 1 base and J 9 bases; bases outside gene matches: 7. CDR3 in amino acids: CASSIGGLAGGPGEQFF. The DNA of the CDR3 is TGTGCCAGTAGTATAGGGGGACTAGCGGGAGGCCCAGGTGAGCAGTTCTTC.

As regards this clonotype: One junction end does not reproduce the germline sequence, and a read error may be involved. The chain carries TRBV19 and TRBJ2-7; TRBD2 matches 10 bases. Germline CDR1 is LNHDA and CDR2 is SQIVND (reference sequence). The CDR3 length is 13 residues. CDR3 residues: CAISRTSGGEQYF. The CDR3 nucleotides read TGTGCCATTAGTCGGACTAGCGGTGGTGAGCAGTACTTC.

This clonotype occurred once. The V and J genes are TRBV7-2 and TRBJ1-4, with 7 bases lining up with TRBD1. Germline-derived CDR1 and CDR2 are SGHTA and FQGNSA. This CDR3 spans 14 amino acids. J was trimmed by 8 bases and V by 3 bases; bases with no gene match: 6. The CDR3 region is CASSLGTAGEKLFF. The DNA for the CDR3 is TGTGCCAGCAGCTTGGGGACAGCAGGAGAAAAACTGTTTTTT.

V is TRBV9 and J is TRBJ1-3, with D tentatively TRBD1 (6 bases). From germline, CDR1 is SGDLS and CDR2 YYNGEE. V was trimmed by 3 bases and J by 4 bases, leaving 8 bases between them. The CDR3 has 13 residues. CDR3 amino acids: CASSEGGGNTIYF. CDR3 nucleotide sequence: TGTGCCAGCAGCGAGGGGGGCGGAAACACCATATATTTT.

To note about this clonotype: This may arise from a read error, as a much more abundant clone is one base away. The rearrangement uses TRBV5-8 and TRBJ2-1, with TRBD1 identical over 9 bases. Germline V gives CDR1 SGHTS, CDR2 YDEGEE. The CDR3 runs 14 residues. The CDR3 DNA sequence: TGTGCCAGCAGCTTCCGGGACAGGGCCGATGAGCGGTTCTTC. Residues: CASSFRDRADERFF.

This clonotype was picked up many times. The chain links TRBV30 to TRBJ2-7; D remains ambiguous. V shed 4 bases and J shed 2 bases, with 18 bases lying between them. The CDR3 loop spans 15 amino acids. CDR1 is GTSNPN and CDR2 is SVGIG in the germline V gene (reference sequence). CDR3 in DNA: TGTGCCTGGATTGGAGTCGCGGCCAGCACCTACGAGCAGTACTTC. Protein: CAWIGVAASTYEQYF.